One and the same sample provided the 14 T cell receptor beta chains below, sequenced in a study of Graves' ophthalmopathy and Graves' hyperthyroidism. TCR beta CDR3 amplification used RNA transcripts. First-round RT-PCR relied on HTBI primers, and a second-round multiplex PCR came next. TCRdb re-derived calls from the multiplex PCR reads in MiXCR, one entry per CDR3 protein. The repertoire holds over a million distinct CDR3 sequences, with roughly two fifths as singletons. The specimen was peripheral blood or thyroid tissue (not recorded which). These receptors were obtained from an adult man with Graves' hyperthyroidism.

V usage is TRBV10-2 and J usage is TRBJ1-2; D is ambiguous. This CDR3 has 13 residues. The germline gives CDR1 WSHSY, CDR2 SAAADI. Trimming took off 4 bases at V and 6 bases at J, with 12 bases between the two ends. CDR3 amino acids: CASSVWGYNGYTF. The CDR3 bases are TGCGCCAGCAGTGTATGGGGTTATAATGGCTACACCTTC.

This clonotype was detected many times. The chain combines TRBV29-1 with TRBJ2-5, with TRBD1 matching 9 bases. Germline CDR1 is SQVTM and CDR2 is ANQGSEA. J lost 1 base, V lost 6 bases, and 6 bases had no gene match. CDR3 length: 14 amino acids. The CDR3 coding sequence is TGCAGCGTCGCCGGGACAGGGCTCCAAGAGACCCAGTACTTC. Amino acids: CSVAGTGLQETQYF. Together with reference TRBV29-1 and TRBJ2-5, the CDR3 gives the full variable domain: SAVISQKPSRDICQRGTSLTIQCQVDSQVTMMFWYRQQPGQSLTLIATANQGSEATYESGFVIDKFPISRPNLTFSTLTVSNMSPEDSSIYLCSVAGTGLQETQYFGPGTRLLVL.

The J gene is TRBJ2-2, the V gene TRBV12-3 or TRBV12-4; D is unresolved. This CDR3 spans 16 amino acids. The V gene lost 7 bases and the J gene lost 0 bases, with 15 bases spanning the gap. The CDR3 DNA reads TGTGCCAGCACCCCCTCGCGGCCCGCGAACACCGGGGAGCTGTTTTTT. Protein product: CASTPSRPANTGELFF.

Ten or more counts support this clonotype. The CDR3 reads CSARAADRATEAFF. The CDR3 DNA sequence: TGCAGTGCTAGAGCTGCGGACAGGGCGACTGAAGCTTTCTTT. The genes are TRBV20-1 and TRBJ1-1; 8 bases are shared with TRBD1. The germline V gene has CDR1 DFQATT and CDR2 SNEGSKA (reference sequence). The ends lost 1 base at V and 5 bases at J; junction bases unmatched: 6. This CDR3 is built from 14 residues.

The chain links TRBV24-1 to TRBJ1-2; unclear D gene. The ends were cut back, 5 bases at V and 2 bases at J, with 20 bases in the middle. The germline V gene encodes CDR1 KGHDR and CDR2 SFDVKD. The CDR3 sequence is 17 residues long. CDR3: CATSAEEPSQANYGYTF. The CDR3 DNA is TGTGCCACCAGTGCTGAGGAACCTTCGCAGGCCAACTATGGCTACACCTTC.

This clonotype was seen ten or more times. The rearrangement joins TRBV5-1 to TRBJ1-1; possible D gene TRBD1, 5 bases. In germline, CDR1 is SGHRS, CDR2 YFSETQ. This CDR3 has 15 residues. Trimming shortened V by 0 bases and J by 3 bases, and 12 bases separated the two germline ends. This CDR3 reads CASSLEAGRDTEAFF. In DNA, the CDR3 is TGCGCCAGCAGCTTGGAGGCAGGGAGGGACACTGAAGCTTTCTTT.

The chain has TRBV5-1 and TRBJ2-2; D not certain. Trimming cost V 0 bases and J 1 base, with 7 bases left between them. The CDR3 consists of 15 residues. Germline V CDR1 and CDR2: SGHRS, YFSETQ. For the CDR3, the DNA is TGCGCCAGCAGCTTGGACAGCCTGAACACCGGGGAGCTGTTTTTT. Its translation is CASSLDSLNTGELFF.

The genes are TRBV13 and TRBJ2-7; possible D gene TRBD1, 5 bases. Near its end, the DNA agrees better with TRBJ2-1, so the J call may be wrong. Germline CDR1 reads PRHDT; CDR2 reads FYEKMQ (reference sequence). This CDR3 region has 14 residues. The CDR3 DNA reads TGTGCCAGCAGCCCAGAAGGGGTCTACAATGAGCAGTTCTTC. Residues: CASSPEGVYNEQFF.

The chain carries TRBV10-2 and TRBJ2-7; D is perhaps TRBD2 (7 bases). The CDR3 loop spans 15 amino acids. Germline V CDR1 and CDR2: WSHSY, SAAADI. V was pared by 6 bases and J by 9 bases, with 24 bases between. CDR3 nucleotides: TGCGCCAGCAGCGAGGCCCGGGGGGCTCAAGATACGCAGTACTTC. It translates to CASSEARGAQDTQYF.

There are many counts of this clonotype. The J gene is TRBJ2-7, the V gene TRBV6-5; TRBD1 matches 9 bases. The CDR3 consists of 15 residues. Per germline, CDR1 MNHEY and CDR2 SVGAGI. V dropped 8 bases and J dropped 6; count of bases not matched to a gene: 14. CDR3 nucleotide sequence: TGTGCCAGCCACGAGGGGGACAGGGTGATTAGCGAGCAGTACTTC. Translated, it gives CASHEGDRVISEQYF.

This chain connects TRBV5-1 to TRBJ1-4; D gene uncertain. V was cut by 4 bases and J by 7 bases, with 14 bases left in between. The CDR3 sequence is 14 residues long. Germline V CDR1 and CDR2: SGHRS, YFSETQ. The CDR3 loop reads CASSPASDGEKLFF. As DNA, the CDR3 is TGCGCCAGCAGCCCGGCGTCGGACGGTGAAAAACTGTTTTTT.

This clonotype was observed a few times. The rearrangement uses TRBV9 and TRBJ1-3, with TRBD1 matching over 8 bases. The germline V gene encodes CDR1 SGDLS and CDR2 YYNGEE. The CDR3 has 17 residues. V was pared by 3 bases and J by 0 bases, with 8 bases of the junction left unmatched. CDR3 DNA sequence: TGTGCCAGCAGCGGAAAAGGACAGGGAATCTCTGGAAACACCATATATTTT. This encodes CASSGKGQGISGNTIYF.

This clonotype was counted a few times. The CDR3, as DNA: TGTGCCAGCAGCTTTCGCGGACGACAAGAGACCCAGTACTTC. Its protein product is CASSFRGRQETQYF. V usage is TRBV7-2 and J usage is TRBJ2-5; no definite D call. Trimming left V 3 bases short and J 2 bases short, with 10 bases between. Germline V gene data show CDR1 as SGHTA and CDR2 as FQGNSA. This CDR3 has 14 amino acids.

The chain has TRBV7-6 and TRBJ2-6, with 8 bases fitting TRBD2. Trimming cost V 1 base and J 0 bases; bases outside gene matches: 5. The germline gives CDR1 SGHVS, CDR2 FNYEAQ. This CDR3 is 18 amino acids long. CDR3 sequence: CASSLVPGGPSGANVLTF. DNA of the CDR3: TGTGCCAGCAGCTTAGTTCCGGGAGGGCCCTCTGGGGCCAACGTCCTGACTTTC. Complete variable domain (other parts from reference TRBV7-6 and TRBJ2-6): GAGVSQSPRYKVTKRGQDVALRCDPISGHVSLYWYRQALGQGPEFLTYFNYEAQQDKSGLPNDRFSAERPEGSISTLTIQRTEQRDSAMYRCASSLVPGGPSGANVLTFGAGSRLTVL.